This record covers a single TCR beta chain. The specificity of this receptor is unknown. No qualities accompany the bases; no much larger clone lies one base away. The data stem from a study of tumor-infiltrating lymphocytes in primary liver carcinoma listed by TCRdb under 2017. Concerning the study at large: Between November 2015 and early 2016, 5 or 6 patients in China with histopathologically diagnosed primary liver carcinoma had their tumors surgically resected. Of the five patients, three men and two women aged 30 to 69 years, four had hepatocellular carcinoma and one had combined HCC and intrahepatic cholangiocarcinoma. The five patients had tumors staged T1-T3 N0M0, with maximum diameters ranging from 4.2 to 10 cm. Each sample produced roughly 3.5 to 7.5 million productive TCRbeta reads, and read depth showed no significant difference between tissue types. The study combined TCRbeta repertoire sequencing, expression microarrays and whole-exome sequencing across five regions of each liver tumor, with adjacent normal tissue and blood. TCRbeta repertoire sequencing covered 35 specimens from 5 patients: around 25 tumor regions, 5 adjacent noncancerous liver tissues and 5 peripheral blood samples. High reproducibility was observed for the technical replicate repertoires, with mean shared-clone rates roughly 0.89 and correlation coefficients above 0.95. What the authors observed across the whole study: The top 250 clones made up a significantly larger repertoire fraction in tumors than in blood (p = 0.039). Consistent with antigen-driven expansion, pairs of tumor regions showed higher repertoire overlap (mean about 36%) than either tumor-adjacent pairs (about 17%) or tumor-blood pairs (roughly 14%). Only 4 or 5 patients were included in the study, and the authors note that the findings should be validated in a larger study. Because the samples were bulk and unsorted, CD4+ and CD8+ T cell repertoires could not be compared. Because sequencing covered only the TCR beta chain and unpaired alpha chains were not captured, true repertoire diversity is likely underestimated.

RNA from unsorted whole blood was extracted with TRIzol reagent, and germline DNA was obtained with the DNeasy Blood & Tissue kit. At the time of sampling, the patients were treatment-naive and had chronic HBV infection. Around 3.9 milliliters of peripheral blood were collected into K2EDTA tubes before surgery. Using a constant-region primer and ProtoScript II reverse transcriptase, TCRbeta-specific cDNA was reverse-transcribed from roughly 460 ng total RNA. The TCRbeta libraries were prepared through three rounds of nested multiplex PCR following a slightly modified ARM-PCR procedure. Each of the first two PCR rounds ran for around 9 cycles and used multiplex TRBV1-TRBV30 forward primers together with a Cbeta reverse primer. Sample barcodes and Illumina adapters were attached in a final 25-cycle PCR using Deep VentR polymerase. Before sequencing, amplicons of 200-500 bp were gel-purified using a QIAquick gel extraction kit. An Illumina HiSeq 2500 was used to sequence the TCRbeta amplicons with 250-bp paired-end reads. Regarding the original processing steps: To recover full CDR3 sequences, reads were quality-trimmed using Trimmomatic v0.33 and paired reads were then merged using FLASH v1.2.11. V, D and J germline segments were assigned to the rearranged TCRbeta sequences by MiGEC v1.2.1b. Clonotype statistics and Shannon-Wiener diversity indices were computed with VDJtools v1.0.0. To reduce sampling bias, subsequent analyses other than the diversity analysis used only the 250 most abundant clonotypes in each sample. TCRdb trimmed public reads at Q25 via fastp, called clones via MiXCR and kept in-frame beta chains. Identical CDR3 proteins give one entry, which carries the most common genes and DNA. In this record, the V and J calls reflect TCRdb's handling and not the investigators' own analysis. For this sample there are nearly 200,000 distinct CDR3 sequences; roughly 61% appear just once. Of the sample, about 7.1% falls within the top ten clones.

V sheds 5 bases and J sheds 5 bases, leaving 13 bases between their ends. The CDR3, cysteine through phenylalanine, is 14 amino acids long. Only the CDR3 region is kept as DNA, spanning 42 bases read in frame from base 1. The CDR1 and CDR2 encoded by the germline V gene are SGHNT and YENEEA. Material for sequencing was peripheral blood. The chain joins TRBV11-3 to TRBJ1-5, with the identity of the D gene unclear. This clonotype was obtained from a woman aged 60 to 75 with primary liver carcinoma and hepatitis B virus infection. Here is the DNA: TGTGCCAGCAGCCCAAGGATAGGTTATCAGCCCCAGCATTTT. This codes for CASSPRIGYQPQHF.